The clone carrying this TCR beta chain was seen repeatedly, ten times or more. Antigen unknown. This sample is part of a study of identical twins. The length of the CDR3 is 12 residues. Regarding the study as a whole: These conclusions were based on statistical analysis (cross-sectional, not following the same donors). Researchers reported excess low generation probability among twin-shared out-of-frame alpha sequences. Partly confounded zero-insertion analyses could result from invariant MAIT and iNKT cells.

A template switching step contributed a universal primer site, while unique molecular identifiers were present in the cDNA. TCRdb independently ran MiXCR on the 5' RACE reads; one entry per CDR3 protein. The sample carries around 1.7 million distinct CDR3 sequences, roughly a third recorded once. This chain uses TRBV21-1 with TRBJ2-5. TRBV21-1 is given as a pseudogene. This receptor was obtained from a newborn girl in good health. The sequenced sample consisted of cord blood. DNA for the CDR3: TGTGCCAGCAGCAAAGGGACAGAGACCCAGTACTTC. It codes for CASSKGTETQYF.